These 27 T cell receptor beta chains originate from one sample sequenced in a study of cytomegalovirus exposure and HLA in healthy donors. TCRdb keeps only in-frame clones here, not all; method: immunoSEQ multiplex PCR. The repertoire has about 140,000 clones, 80% to 95% of them found once; the top ten carry roughly 0.7%. Sequences were obtained from PBMCs. The source is a man aged 18 to 35 in good health and CMV-seronegative.

J is TRBJ2-7 and V is TRBV21-1; the table assigns TRBD1, which was not confirmed against the DNA. TRBV21-1 is assigned pseudogene status. The CDR3 is made up of 17 amino acids. Here the CDR3 DNA reads TGTGCCAGCAGGACCCCAGTTCCGGGGACACAATCCTACGAGCAGTACTTC. Its protein product is CASRTPVPGTQSYEQYF.

CDR3 nucleotides: TGTGCCAGCCTCCCCTCGGCGGGTCGGGACACTGAAGCTTTCTTT. Translated: CASLPSAGRDTEAFF. This chain connects TRBV21-1 to TRBJ1-1. TRBV21-1 is a pseudogene. The CDR3 covers 15 residues.

V is TRBV15 and J is TRBJ2-7, with 8 bases fitting TRBD2. The J segment lost 3 bases and the V segment lost 0 bases, leaving 4 bases of the junction unmatched. The V gene's germline CDR1 is LNHNV and CDR2 YYDKDF (reference sequence). This CDR3 comprises 15 residues. The CDR3 spells CATSRDLTSVYEQYF. In DNA form, the CDR3 reads TGTGCCACCAGCAGAGATTTGACTAGCGTCTACGAGCAGTACTTC.

This clone was counted between two and nine times. The chain combines TRBV11-2 with TRBJ2-7, with TRBD2 identical over 8 bases. CDR3 length equals 13 residues. The germline gives CDR1 SGHAT, CDR2 FQNNGV. Germline trimming cut 4 bases from V and 7 bases from J; bases unmatched to any gene: 6. In DNA, the CDR3 is TGTGCCAGCAGCTCGGGACTAGTGCGGGAGCAGTACGTC. Translation gives CASSSGLVREQYV.

This chain uses TRBV5-3 with TRBJ1-4; a possible D gene is TRBD1 (5 bases). TRBV5-3 qualifies as an ORF whose function is uncertain. V lost 0 bases, J lost 6 bases, and 18 bases lay in between. The CDR3 runs to 17 residues. CDR3 nucleotide sequence: TGTGCCAGAAGCTTGGAGTCGGTGTCAGGGTTGGATGAAAAACTGTTTTTT. Residues: CARSLESVSGLDEKLFF.

CDR3 loop: CASSLVDARDITNYGYTF. The DNA of the CDR3 is TGTGCCAGCAGCTTAGTCGATGCTCGGGACATTACTAACTATGGCTACACCTTC. The chain is built from TRBV7-8 and TRBJ1-2; maybe TRBD1 (6 bases). CDR1 is SGHVS, CDR2 FQNEAQ, per germline. The CDR3 has 18 amino acids. V lost 1 base to trimming and J lost 0 bases, with 18 bases between them.

The chain employs TRBV4-3 and TRBJ2-1, with 8 bases fitting TRBD2. J gave up 0 bases and V 4 bases, and 8 bases lay outside the gene matches. Germline-derived CDR1 and CDR2 are LGHNA and YSLEER. The CDR3 loop spans 17 amino acids. The CDR3 bases are TGCGCCAGCAGCCTGCAACTAGCGGATTACTCCTACAATGAGCAGTTCTTC. Its translation: CASSLQLADYSYNEQFF.

The chain employs TRBV11-3 and TRBJ2-1; 8 nucleotides match TRBD2. Losses at the gene ends were 2 bases for V and 7 bases for J; bases not matched to a gene: 19. CDR1 and CDR2 (germline): SGHNT, YENEEA. The CDR3 has 19 amino acids. The CDR3, as DNA: TGTGCCAGCAGCTTACTGAGAGCGGGAGTGTCGAAGGGTGGGAATGAGCAGTTCTTC. This encodes CASSLLRAGVSKGGNEQFF.

The V call is TRBV13, the J call TRBJ2-3; TRBD2 matches at 12 bases. Germline CDR1 PRHDT, CDR2 FYEKMQ (reference sequence). This CDR3 is built from 16 residues. V lost 4 bases and J lost 4; bases outside the gene matches: 6. The CDR3 spells CASSSRTSGTPDTQYF. The CDR3 DNA is TGTGCCAGCAGCTCTCGGACTAGCGGGACTCCAGATACGCAGTATTTT.

The J gene is TRBJ2-3, the V gene TRBV5-4; 11 bases match TRBD2. This CDR3 comprises 14 residues. Per germline, CDR1 SGHNT and CDR2 YYREEE (reference sequence). The ends lost 4 bases at V and 6 bases at J; junction bases unmatched: 4. The CDR3 is CASSPLAGADTQYF. The DNA for the CDR3 is TGTGCCAGCAGCCCACTAGCGGGGGCGGATACGCAGTATTTT. The variable domain in full, with the rest retrieved from reference TRBV5-4 and TRBJ2-3, is ETGVTQSPTHLIKTRGQQVTLRCSSQSGHNTVSWYQQALGQGPQFIFQYYREEENGRGNFPPRFSGLQFPNYSSELNVNALELDDSALYLCASSPLAGADTQYFGPGTRLTVL.

The chain joins TRBV6-1 to TRBJ1-6; TRBD1 matches at 7 bases. V lost 2 bases to trimming and J lost 6 bases; unmatched junction nucleotides: 7. The CDR3 is 16 amino acids. Germline V gene lookup returns CDR1 MNHNS and CDR2 SASEGT. CDR3 DNA: TGTGCCAGCAGTGAACAGGGGGTTAACGGTAATTCACCCCTCCACTTT. Protein sequence: CASSEQGVNGNSPLHF.

The chain has TRBV7-2 and TRBJ2-7; TRBD2 might be the D (8 bases). Per the germline V gene, CDR1 is SGHTA and CDR2 is FQGNSA. The V end lost 2 bases, the J end lost 3 bases, and 14 bases lay between the germline ends. The CDR3 has 15 amino acids. The CDR3 DNA is TGTGCCAGCAGCTTATTTAGCGGGGACAGCTACGAGCAGTACTTC. This encodes CASSLFSGDSYEQYF.

About this clone itself: This specimen includes other DNA sequences encoding the same CDR3. V gene TRBV5-1 combines with J gene TRBJ2-3; the D gene is possibly TRBD1 (6 bases). Trimming removed 1 base from V and 3 bases from J, with 12 bases in between. The length of the CDR3 is 15 residues. Germline V lookup: CDR1 SGHRS, CDR2 YFSETQ. CDR3 nucleotides: TGCGCCAGCAGCTTGAGGGGGTTGGGGACAGATACGCAGTATTTT. It is translated as CASSLRGLGTDTQYF.

The chain couples TRBV29-1 to TRBJ1-2, with 9 bases matching TRBD1. CDR3 length: 13 residues. CDR1 and CDR2 from the germline V gene are SQVTM and ANQGSEA. V trimming: 4 bases; J trimming: 5 bases; junction bases outside the gene matches: 5. CDR3 nucleotides: TGCAGCGTTGTGGCGGGACAGGGTTATGGCTACACCTTC. Protein product: CSVVAGQGYGYTF. The full variable domain, its missing parts supplied by reference TRBV29-1 and TRBJ1-2, is SAVISQKPSRDICQRGTSLTIQCQVDSQVTMMFWYRQQPGQSLTLIATANQGSEATYESGFVIDKFPISRPNLTFSTLTVSNMSPEDSSIYLCSVVAGQGYGYTFGSGTRLTVV.

This clone was observed a handful of times. The chain is built from TRBV18 and TRBJ1-2; tentative D call: TRBD1 (5 bases). The CDR3 has 15 amino acids. Germline V gene sequence: CDR1 KGHSH, CDR2 LQKENI. Trimming removed 4 bases from V and 1 base from J, with 13 bases in between. The CDR3: CASSRGEEFNYGYTF. The CDR3 bases are TGTGCCAGCTCACGGGGCGAAGAGTTTAACTATGGCTACACCTTC.

Notes on this clone: This specimen includes other DNA sequences encoding the same CDR3. The chain uses TRBV5-4 and TRBJ2-1, with 8 bases fitting TRBD1. From germline, CDR1 is SGHNT and CDR2 YYREEE (reference sequence). The CDR3 consists of 14 residues. Trimming removed 4 bases from V and 4 bases from J; junction bases left unmatched: 4. The CDR3 sequence: CASSPGQGYNEQFF. CDR3 sequence (DNA): TGTGCCAGCAGCCCAGGACAGGGTTACAATGAGCAGTTCTTC.

J is TRBJ2-2 and V is TRBV7-9; D not certain. The CDR3 spans 11 residues. The germline gives CDR1 SEHNR, CDR2 FQNEAQ (reference sequence). V lost 5 bases and J lost 7, with 5 bases in between. The DNA of the CDR3 is TGTGCCAGCAGCCCCGTCGGGGAGCTGTTTTTT. Its translation is CASSPVGELFF.

The CDR3 reads CASSLWGGRNGNQPQHF. CDR3 nucleotides: TGTGCCAGCAGCTTATGGGGGGGTCGAAATGGCAATCAGCCCCAGCATTTT. This chain links TRBV7-9 with TRBJ1-5, with D perhaps TRBD1 (5 bases). Germline V gene sequence: CDR1 SEHNR, CDR2 FQNEAQ (reference sequence). The CDR3 totals 17 residues. V shed 2 bases and J shed 2 bases, with 16 bases lying between them.

This sequence joins TRBV20-1 and TRBJ2-5; tentatively, D is TRBD1 (5 bases). CDR3 size: 11 residues. The germline V gene encodes CDR1 DFQATT and CDR2 SNEGSKA (reference sequence). V was clipped by 2 bases and J by 4 bases, with 5 bases between them. The CDR3 reads CSARRGETQYF. CDR3 coding DNA: TGCAGTGCTAGAAGGGGAGAGACCCAGTACTTC.

The rearrangement joins TRBV19 to TRBJ2-7, with TRBD2 matching 16 bases. J was trimmed by 0 bases and V by 4 bases; bases with no gene match: 9. The CDR3 consists of 19 residues. The germline V gene has CDR1 LNHDA and CDR2 SQIVND (reference sequence). CDR3 amino acids: CASSTKSGLAGGPSYEQYV. DNA of the CDR3: TGTGCCAGTAGTACCAAATCGGGACTAGCGGGAGGGCCCTCCTACGAGCAGTACGTC.

This chain joins TRBV27 and TRBJ2-7, with D possibly matching TRBD2 (5 bases). Trimming removed 5 bases from V and 2 bases from J, with 22 bases in between. The germline CDR1 and CDR2 sequences are MNHEY and SMNVEV (reference sequence). CDR3 length: 17 residues. The CDR3 nucleotides are TGTGCCAGCAGTCCGAGGGCCCCGGAGCGGAGGACCTACGAGCAGTACTTC. Its translation is CASSPRAPERRTYEQYF.

The rearrangement links TRBV9 to TRBJ2-1, with TRBD2 matching over 10 bases. CDR1 SGDLS and CDR2 YYNGEE come from the germline V gene. CDR3 length: 16 amino acids. After removal of 0 bases from V and 4 bases from J, the junction contained 4 bases not matched to a gene. CDR3 in amino acids: CASSVGHSGGYNEQFF. The CDR3 DNA sequence: TGTGCCAGCAGCGTAGGGCATAGCGGGGGGTACAATGAGCAGTTCTTC.

This clone was observed a single time. The chain has TRBV18 and TRBJ2-5, with TRBD2 identical over 10 bases. The ends lost 0 bases at V and 1 base at J; junction bases unmatched: 17. Germline V gene lookup returns CDR1 KGHSH and CDR2 LQKENI. The CDR3 loop spans 21 amino acids. CDR3 nucleotide sequence: TGTGCCAGCTCACCACCAAGGCATGGAACTAGCGGGATTGAACCCCAAGAGACCCAGTACTTC. Translating it yields CASSPPRHGTSGIEPQETQYF.

This chain uses TRBV15 with TRBJ1-3; D remains ambiguous. This CDR3 is built from 14 residues. The V gene's germline CDR1 is LNHNV and CDR2 YYDKDF (reference sequence). Trimming removed 4 bases at V and 6 bases at J, with 13 bases between. CDR3 protein: CATSIAGSQNTIYF. The CDR3 nucleotides are TGTGCCACCAGCATAGCGGGCTCTCAAAACACCATATATTTT.

CDR3 region: CASSSGQYSNQPQHF. CDR3 in DNA: TGTGCCAGCAGTTCCGGACAGTATAGCAATCAGCCCCAGCATTTT. The chain employs TRBV28 and TRBJ1-5, with a tentative D call TRBD1 (6 bases). The germline V gene has CDR1 MDHEN and CDR2 SYDVKM. This CDR3 spans 15 amino acids. Between the trimmed V and J ends, which lost 4 bases and 0 bases, there was a span of 10 bases.

Points on this clone: This specimen includes other DNA sequences encoding the same CDR3. The chain recombines TRBV18 with TRBJ2-2; 7 bases align to TRBD2. Germline V CDR1 and CDR2: KGHSH, LQKENI. After removal of 0 bases from V and 2 bases from J, the junction contained 3 bases not matched to a gene. This CDR3 contains 16 residues. CDR3 residues: CASSPPTGGNTGELFF. In nucleotides, the CDR3 is TGTGCCAGCTCACCACCTACGGGGGGTAACACCGGGGAGCTGTTTTTT.

V gene TRBV5-1 combines with J gene TRBJ2-1, with 8 nucleotides matching TRBD1. V lost 3 bases to trimming and J lost 9 bases; unmatched junction nucleotides: 5. Looked up from germline, CDR1 is SGHRS and CDR2 is YFSETQ. The CDR3 length is 13 residues. The CDR3 nucleotides read TGCGCCAGCAGCTCGAACGACAGGGGTGAGCAGTTCTTC. It translates to CASSSNDRGEQFF.